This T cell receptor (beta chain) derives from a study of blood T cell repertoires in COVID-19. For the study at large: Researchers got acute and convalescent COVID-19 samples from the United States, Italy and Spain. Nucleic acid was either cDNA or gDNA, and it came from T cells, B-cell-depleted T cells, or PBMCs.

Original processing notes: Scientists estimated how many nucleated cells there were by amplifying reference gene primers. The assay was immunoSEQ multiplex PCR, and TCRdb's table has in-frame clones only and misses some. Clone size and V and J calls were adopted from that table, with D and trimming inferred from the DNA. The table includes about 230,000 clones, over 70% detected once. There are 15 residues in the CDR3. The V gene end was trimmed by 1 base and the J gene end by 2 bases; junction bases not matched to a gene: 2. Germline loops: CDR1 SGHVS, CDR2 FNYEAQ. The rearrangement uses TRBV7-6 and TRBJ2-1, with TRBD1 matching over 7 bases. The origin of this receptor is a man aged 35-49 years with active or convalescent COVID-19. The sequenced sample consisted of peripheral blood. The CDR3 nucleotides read TGTGCCAGCAGCTTAGATAGGGGGCCCTACAATGAGCAGTTCTTC. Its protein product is CASSLDRGPYNEQFF.